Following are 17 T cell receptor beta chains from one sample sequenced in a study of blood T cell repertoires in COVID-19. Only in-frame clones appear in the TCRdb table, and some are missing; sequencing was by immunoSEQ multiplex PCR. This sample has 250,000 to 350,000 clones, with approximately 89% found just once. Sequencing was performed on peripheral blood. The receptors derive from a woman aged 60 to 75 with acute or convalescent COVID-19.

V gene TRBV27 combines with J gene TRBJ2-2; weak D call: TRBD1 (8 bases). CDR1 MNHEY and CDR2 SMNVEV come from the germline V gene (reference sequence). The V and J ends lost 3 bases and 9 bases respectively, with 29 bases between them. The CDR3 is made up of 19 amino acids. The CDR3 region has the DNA TGTGCCAGCAGTTTCGACAGGGGAGGGGTCGGGTCATGGAACAGGGAGCTGTTTTTT. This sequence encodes CASSFDRGGVGSWNRELFF.

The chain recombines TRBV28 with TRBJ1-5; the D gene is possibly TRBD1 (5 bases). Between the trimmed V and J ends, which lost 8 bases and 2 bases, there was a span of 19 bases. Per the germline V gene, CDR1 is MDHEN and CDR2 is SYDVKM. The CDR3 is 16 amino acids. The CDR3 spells CASQNGGIYGNQPQHF. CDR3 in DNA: TGTGCCAGCCAAAACGGGGGGATATACGGCAATCAGCCCCAGCATTTT.

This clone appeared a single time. The CDR3 protein is CASSWGTFSGANVLTF. As DNA, the CDR3 is TGTGCCAGCAGCTGGGGGACATTCTCTGGGGCCAACGTCCTGACTTTC. The chain links TRBV28 to TRBJ2-6; D possibly corresponds to TRBD1 (6 bases). Germline values: CDR1 MDHEN, CDR2 SYDVKM. The CDR3 contains 16 residues. V was trimmed by 6 bases and J by 0 bases, leaving 12 bases between them. The whole variable domain, remainder taken from reference TRBV28 and TRBJ2-6, is DVKVTQSSRYLVKRTGEKVFLECVQDMDHENMFWYRQDPGLGLRLIYFSYDVKMKEKGDIPEGYSVSREKKERFSLILESASTNQTSMYLCASSWGTFSGANVLTFGAGSRLTVL.

CDR3 in amino acids: CASGWGVEQFF. The DNA for the CDR3 is TGTGCTAGTGGTTGGGGGGTTGAGCAGTTCTTC. This chain links TRBV12-5 with TRBJ2-1; TRBD2 might be the D (6 bases). The CDR3 is made up of 11 amino acids. Germline values: CDR1 LGHNT, CDR2 FRNRAP. V was clipped by 4 bases and J by 9 bases, with 7 bases between them.

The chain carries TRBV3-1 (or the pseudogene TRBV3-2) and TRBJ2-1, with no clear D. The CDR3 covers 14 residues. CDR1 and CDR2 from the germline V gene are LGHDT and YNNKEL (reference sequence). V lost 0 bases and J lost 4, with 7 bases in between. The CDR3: CASSQDLSYNEQFF. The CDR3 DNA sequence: TGTGCCAGCAGCCAAGATCTTAGTTACAATGAGCAGTTCTTC.

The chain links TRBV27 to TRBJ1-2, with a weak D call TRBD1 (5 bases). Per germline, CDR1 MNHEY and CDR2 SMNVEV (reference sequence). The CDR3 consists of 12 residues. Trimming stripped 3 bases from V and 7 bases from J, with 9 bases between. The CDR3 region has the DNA TGTGCCAGCAGTTTTCGGGGGGGTGGCTACACCTTC. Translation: CASSFRGGGYTF.

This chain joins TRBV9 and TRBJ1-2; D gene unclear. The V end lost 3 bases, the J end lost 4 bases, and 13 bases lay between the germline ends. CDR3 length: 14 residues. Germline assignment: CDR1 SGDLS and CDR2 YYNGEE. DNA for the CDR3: TGTGCCAGCAGCGCAGGAGGATCTTTCTATGGCTACACCTTC. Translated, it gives CASSAGGSFYGYTF.

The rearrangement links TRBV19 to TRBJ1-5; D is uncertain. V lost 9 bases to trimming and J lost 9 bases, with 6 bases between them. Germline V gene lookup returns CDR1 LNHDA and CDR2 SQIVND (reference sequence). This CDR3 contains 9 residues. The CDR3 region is CARLGPQHF. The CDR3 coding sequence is TGTGCCAGGCTCGGGCCCCAGCATTTT. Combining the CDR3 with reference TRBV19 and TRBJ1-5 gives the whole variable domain DGGITQSPKYLFRKEGQNVTLSCEQNLNHDAMYWYRQDPGQGLRLIYYSQIVNDFQKGDIAEGYSVSREKKESFPLTVTSAQKNPTAFYLCARLGPQHFGDGTRLSIL.

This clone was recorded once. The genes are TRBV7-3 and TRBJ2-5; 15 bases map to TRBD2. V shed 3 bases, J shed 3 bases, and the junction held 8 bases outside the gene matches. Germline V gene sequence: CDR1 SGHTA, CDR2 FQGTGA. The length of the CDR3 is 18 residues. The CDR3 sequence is CASSFGLAGGPLEETQYF. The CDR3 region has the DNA TGTGCCAGCAGCTTCGGACTAGCGGGAGGGCCGCTAGAAGAGACCCAGTACTTC.

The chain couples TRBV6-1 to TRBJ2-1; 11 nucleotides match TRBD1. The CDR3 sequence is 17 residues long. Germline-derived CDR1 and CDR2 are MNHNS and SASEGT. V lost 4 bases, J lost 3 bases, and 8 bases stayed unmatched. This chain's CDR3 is CASSGSGTGGFYNEQFF. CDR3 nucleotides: TGTGCCAGCAGTGGTTCCGGGACAGGGGGATTCTACAATGAGCAGTTCTTC.

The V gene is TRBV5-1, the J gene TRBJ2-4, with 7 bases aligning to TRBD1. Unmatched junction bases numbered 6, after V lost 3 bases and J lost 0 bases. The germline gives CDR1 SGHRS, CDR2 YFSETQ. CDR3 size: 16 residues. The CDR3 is CASSSTGRGAKNIQYF. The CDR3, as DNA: TGCGCCAGCAGCTCGACAGGGCGAGGAGCCAAAAACATTCAGTACTTC. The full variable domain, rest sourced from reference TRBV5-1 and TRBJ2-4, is KAGVTQTPRYLIKTRGQQVTLSCSPISGHRSVSWYQQTPGQGLQFLFEYFSETQRNKGNFPGRFSGRQFSNSRSEMNVSTLELGDSALYLCASSSTGRGAKNIQYFGAGTRLSVL.

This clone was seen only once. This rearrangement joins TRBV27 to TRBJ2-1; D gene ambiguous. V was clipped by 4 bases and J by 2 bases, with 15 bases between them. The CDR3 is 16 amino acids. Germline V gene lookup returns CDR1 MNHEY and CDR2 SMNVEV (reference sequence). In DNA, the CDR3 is TGTGCCAGCAGTTCCCCCTCGACAACCGCCTACAATGAGCAGTTCTTC. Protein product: CASSSPSTTAYNEQFF.

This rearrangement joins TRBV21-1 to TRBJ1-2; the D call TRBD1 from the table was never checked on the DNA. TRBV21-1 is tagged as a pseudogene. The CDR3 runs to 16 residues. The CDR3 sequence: CASSNPGDRVNYGYTF. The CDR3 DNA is TGTGCCAGCAGCAACCCCGGGGACAGGGTTAACTATGGCTACACCTTC.

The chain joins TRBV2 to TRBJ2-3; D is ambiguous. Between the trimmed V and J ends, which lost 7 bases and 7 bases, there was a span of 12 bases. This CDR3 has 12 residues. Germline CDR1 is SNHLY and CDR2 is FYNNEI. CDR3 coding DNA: TGTGCCAGCAATTCGAGAAGTAATACGCAGTATTTT. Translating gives CASNSRSNTQYF.

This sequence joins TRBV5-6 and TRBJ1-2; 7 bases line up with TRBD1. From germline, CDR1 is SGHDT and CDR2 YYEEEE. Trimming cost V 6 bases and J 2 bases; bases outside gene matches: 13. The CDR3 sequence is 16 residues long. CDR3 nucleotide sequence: TGTGCCAGCATCCTTTCCCATAAGACAGGGAACTATGGCTACACCTTC. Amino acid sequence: CASILSHKTGNYGYTF. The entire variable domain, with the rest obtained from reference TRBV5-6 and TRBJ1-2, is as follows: DAGVTQSPTHLIKTRGQQVTLRCSPKSGHDTVSWYQQALGQGPQFIFQYYEEEERQRGNFPDRFSGHQFPNYSSELNVNALLLGDSALYLCASILSHKTGNYGYTFGSGTRLTVV.

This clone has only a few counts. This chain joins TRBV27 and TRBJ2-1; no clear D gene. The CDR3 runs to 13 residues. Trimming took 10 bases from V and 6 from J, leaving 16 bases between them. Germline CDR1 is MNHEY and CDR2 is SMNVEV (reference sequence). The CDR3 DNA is TGTGCCAACTCCGAACCCCCCGGCAATGAGCAGTTCTTC. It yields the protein CANSEPPGNEQFF.

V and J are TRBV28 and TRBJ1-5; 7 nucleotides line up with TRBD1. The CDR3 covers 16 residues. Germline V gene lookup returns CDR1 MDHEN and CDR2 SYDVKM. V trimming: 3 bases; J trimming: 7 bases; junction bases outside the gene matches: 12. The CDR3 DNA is TGTGCCAGCAGTTTTCCGACAGGGCAATTGGGCCAGCCCCAGCATTTT. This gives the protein CASSFPTGQLGQPQHF.